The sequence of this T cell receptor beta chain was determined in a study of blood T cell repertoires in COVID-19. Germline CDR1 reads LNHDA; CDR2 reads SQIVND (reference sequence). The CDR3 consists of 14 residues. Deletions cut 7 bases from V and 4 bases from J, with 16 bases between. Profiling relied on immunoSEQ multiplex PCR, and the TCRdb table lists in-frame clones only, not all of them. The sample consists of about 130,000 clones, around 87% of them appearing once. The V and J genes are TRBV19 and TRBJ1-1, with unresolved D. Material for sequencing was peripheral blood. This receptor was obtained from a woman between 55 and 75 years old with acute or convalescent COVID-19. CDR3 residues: CASTPRGLGTEAFF. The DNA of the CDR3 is TGTGCCAGTACCCCCCGAGGGCTGGGCACTGAAGCTTTCTTT.